This paragraph reports one T cell receptor (beta chain). The sample belongs to a study of blood T cell repertoires in COVID-19. The method was immunoSEQ multiplex PCR; TCRdb's version includes in-frame clones alone and lacks a portion of them. The sample holds 150,000 to 200,000 clones, 78% seen once. Participants reported their clinical history, and cohort assignment relied on those reports. The study counted Cohort 3 donors as recovered given two negative PCRs, clearance, or symptom resolution. V was pared by 6 bases and J by 7 bases, with 6 bases of the junction left unmatched. Germline CDR1 reads SNHLY; CDR2 reads FYNNEI. CDR3 length: 12 amino acids.

The sample was PBMCs or T cells enriched from blood (not recorded which). This sequence joins TRBV2 and TRBJ2-7; 7 nucleotides match TRBD2. This receptor was obtained from a woman aged 50 to 60 who had recovered from COVID-19. CDR3: CASRVLAREQYF. The CDR3 DNA sequence: TGTGCCAGCAGGGTACTAGCGAGAGAGCAGTACTTC.